One TCR beta chain is described in this entry. This CDR3 spans 16 amino acids. J was trimmed by 2 bases and V by 4 bases; bases with no gene match: 11. Germline CDR1 LNHNV, CDR2 YYDKDF (reference sequence). This sample is part of a study of blood T cell repertoires in COVID-19. Study details: Both acute and convalescent COVID-19 samples were obtained from the United States, Italy and Spain. From T cells, B-cell-depleted T cells, or PBMCs came the material, which was cDNA or gDNA.

Authors' methods: Reference gene primers were amplified, and this amplification served to estimate nucleated cell counts. Assay: immunoSEQ multiplex PCR; the TCRdb copy retains only in-frame clones and omits some. For V, J and clone size, that table is used; D and trimming come from the DNA. The table lists approximately 140,000 clones, approximately 90% of them singletons. What was sequenced was peripheral blood. V is TRBV15 and J is TRBJ2-7; 7 bases match TRBD1. The receptor was derived from a man between 65 and 80 years old with active COVID-19. The CDR3 DNA is TGTGCCACCAGCATGGGACAGTCTGGACCGACCTACGAGCAGTACTTC. Residues: CATSMGQSGPTYEQYF.